The rows below give T cell receptor beta chains drawn from one sample of a study of breast tumors, draining lymph nodes, adjacent tissues. TCRdb independently ran MiXCR on the multiplex PCR reads; one entry per CDR3 protein. Here the sample spans approximately 190,000 distinct CDR3 sequences, over 25% being singletons. Sequences were obtained from axillary lymph node tissue. The receptors were sampled from a female donor with breast cancer. Some clones in this sample may be carry-over from other donors' samples. CDR3s include the opening cysteine and the closing phenylalanine or tryptophan. Each record gives: CDR3 length, V gene, D gene, J gene, clone size, CDR3 DNA, CDR3 protein. The D gene is left open where the match is weak. The listing skips clone size in some rows; elsewhere it reads once, few, many or a size class.

>16|TRBV20-1|TRBD2|TRBJ2-1|many
TGCAGTGCCGCGGCGGCTAGCGGGAGGGTCGGGAATGAGCAGTTCTTC
CSAAAASGRVGNEQFF
>14|TRBV2|-|TRBJ1-5|many
TGTGCCAGCACCGACCTTGGGCGCAATCAGCCCCAGCATTTT
CASTDLGRNQPQHF
>14|TRBV7-9|TRBD1|TRBJ2-7|many
TGTGCCAGCAGCTCCCGAGACAGGGGGACCGAGCAGTACTTC
CASSSRDRGTEQYF
>17|TRBV20-1|TRBD2|TRBJ2-4|-
TGCAGTGCTAGAATCCCGAGGGGAGGGCCTTCCAAAAACATTCAGTACTTC
CSARIPRGGPSKNIQYF
>15|TRBV5-6|-|TRBJ1-2|many
TGTGCCAGCAGCCTGCTGGGAGCTTCGAACTATGGCTACACCTTC
CASSLLGASNYGYTF
>15|TRBV2|TRBD2|TRBJ2-4|-
TGTGCCAGCAGTGAACTAGCGGGAGGGAGAAACATTCAGTACTTC
CASSELAGGRNIQYF
>15|TRBV24-1|TRBD1|TRBJ1-5|many
TGTGCCACCAGTGACTCCGGACAGGGCTATCAGCCCCAGCATTTT
CATSDSGQGYQPQHF
>17|TRBV11-2|TRBD2|TRBJ2-5|many
TGTGCCAGCAGCTTAGGAGGACTAGCGGGAGCGGGGGAGACCCAGTACTTC
CASSLGGLAGAGETQYF
>15|TRBV7-9|-|TRBJ1-1|-
TGTGCCAGCAGCCCCCAAACCGGATTGGGCACTGAAGCTTTCTTT
CASSPQTGLGTEAFF
>13|TRBV6-1|-|TRBJ2-1|few
TGTGCCAGCAGTCAACAGGCGTTAGGCCAGTCGTTCTTC
CASSQQALGQSFF
>13|TRBV19|-|TRBJ2-7|-
TGTGCCACCTCGGACGGGGGCTCCTACGAACAGTACTTC
CATSDGGSYEQYF
>16|TRBV19|TRBD1|TRBJ1-4|-
TGTGCCAGTAGTTCACAGGGGGCGTCCGCAGATGAAAAGCTGGTTTTT
CASSSQGASADEKLVF
>13|TRBV7-3|-|TRBJ2-6|many
TGTGCCAGCAGCATCTCTGGGGCCAACGTCCTGACTTTC
CASSISGANVLTF
>18|TRBV5-1|TRBD1|TRBJ2-1|few
TGCGCCAGCAGCTTGGACAGGGGAACGGACAGCACCTACAATGAGCAGTTCTTC
CASSLDRGTDSTYNEQFF
>14|TRBV7-9|TRBD1|TRBJ2-3|-
TGTGCCAGCAGCCCCAGGGGGCACACAGATACGCAGTATTTT
CASSPRGHTDTQYF
>16|TRBV20-1|TRBD2|TRBJ2-7|many
TGCAGTGCTAGAGTCCCCACTAGCGGCGCTCCCTACGAGCAGTACTTC
CSARVPTSGAPYEQYF
>12|TRBV19|-|TRBJ2-7|-
TGTGCCGGTAGAGACGGCTGGGACGAGCAGTACTTC
CAGRDGWDEQYF
>15|TRBV19|TRBD1|TRBJ2-2|many
TGTGCCAGTAGTATCTTAAGGACAGGGGCCGGGGAGCTGTTTTTT
CASSILRTGAGELFF
>14|TRBV20-1|-|TRBJ1-1|-
TGCAGTGCTAGAGAAACAGGAGCGAACACTGAAGCTTTCTTT
CSARETGANTEAFF
>15|TRBV5-6|-|TRBJ2-5|-
TGTGCCAGCAGCTCTCTTTCGGCAGGGACGGAGACCCAGTACTTC
CASSSLSAGTETQYF
>15|TRBV4-1|TRBD2|TRBJ2-7|many
TGCGCCAGCAGCCAAGATCGGGGGGGGTCCTACGAGCAGTACTTC
CASSQDRGGSYEQYF
>16|TRBV19|-|TRBJ2-2|many
TGTGCCAGTAAAGGAGGGGGCGGAGCGAACACCGGGGAGCTGTTTTTT
CASKGGGGANTGELFF
>16|TRBV4-2|TRBD2|TRBJ2-1|many
TGTGCCAGCAGCCAACCGACTAGCGGGAGATCCGATGAGCAGTTCTTC
CASSQPTSGRSDEQFF
>10|TRBV29-1|-|TRBJ2-1|-
TGCAGCTACCCGGGGGCTGAGCAGTTCTTC
CSYPGAEQFF
>14|TRBV7-2|TRBD1|TRBJ2-5|many
TGTGCCAGCAGCTTAGGGACAGGGGGCAAGACCCAGTACTTC
CASSLGTGGKTQYF
>14|TRBV30|-|TRBJ2-5|-
TGTGCCTGGAGTGTACCCCGGGCTGAAGAGACCCAGTACTTC
CAWSVPRAEETQYF
>15|TRBV7-9|-|TRBJ1-6|-
TGTGCCACCAGCAGCGCGGGGGCACATACGCAGCCCTTCCACTTT
CATSSAGAHTQPFHF
>14|TRBV7-3|-|TRBJ2-2|many
TGTGCCAGCAGCTCTTCCTCGAACACCGGGGAGCTGTTTTTT
CASSSSSNTGELFF
>18|TRBV4-2|-|TRBJ2-3|-
TGTGCCAGCAGCCCTACCGCGGCAGAAGGTGTTGGCACAGATACGCAGTATTTT
CASSPTAAEGVGTDTQYF
>18|TRBV24-1|TRBD2|TRBJ2-2|many
TGTGCCACCAGTGAACGCGGACTAGCGGGAGCACGAACCGGGGAGCTGTTTTTT
CATSERGLAGARTGELFF
>16|TRBV18|-|TRBJ2-1|-
TGTGCCAGCTCACCATCAATTAGCGGCCAATACAATGAGCAGTTCTTC
CASSPSISGQYNEQFF
>17|TRBV7-8|TRBD2|TRBJ2-1|many
TGTGCCAGCAGCTTCGAGGGGCGGGCTAGCGGACCCAATGAGCAGTTCTTC
CASSFEGRASGPNEQFF
>18|TRBV29-1|-|TRBJ2-5|-
TGCAGCGTTCTGCCCTATGAAGGACTAAACCTAGGGACAGAGGCCCAGTACTTC
CSVLPYEGLNLGTEAQYF
>14|TRBV11-2|TRBD1|TRBJ1-1|once
TGTGCCAGCAGCTCCAGGGGGCACGGCACTGAAGCTTTCTTT
CASSSRGHGTEAFF
>14|TRBV5-6|TRBD2|TRBJ2-7|many
TGTGCCAGCAGCTCCGTAGCGGGGGGTTACGAGCAGTACTTC
CASSSVAGGYEQYF
>14|TRBV4-1|TRBD2|TRBJ2-7|many
TGCGCCAGCAGCCAACGGAGCGGGGACTACGAGCAGTACTTC
CASSQRSGDYEQYF
>16|TRBV9|-|TRBJ2-3|many
TGTGCCAGCAGCGTAGGGGTGAGCGGGAGCACAGATACGCAGTATTTT
CASSVGVSGSTDTQYF
>16|TRBV7-9|TRBD1|TRBJ2-1|many
TGTGCCAGCAGGGGAGACAGGGGCCCCCGGGGGAATGAGCAGTTCTTC
CASRGDRGPRGNEQFF
>11|TRBV20-1|TRBD1|TRBJ1-2|few
TGCAGTGCTAGAGCAGGGACAGTGGGAACCTTC
CSARAGTVGTF
>18|TRBV19|TRBD2|TRBJ2-3|few
TGTGCCAGTAGCCCGGGACTAGCGGGAGTGGACCCCACAGATACGCAGTATTTT
CASSPGLAGVDPTDTQYF
>13|TRBV6-5|-|TRBJ2-7|many
TGTGCCAGCAGTATGCTTGGGGCCTACGAGCAGTACTTC
CASSMLGAYEQYF
>16|TRBV5-4|TRBD1|TRBJ1-1|-
TGTGCCAGCAGCTACAGGGACAGCCCCGAAAAGACTGAAGCTTTCTTT
CASSYRDSPEKTEAFF
>13|TRBV5-6|-|TRBJ1-6|many
TGTGCCAGCAGCCCAGGTCCGAATTCACCCCTCCACTTT
CASSPGPNSPLHF
>14|TRBV5-8|TRBD2|TRBJ2-4|many
TGTGCCAGCAGCGAGGGACTAGCGAAAAACATTCAGTACTTC
CASSEGLAKNIQYF
>16|TRBV12-5|TRBD1|TRBJ2-5|many
TGTGCTAGTGGTTTGATCCGGGACAGCGGCCAAGAGACCCAGTACTTC
CASGLIRDSGQETQYF
>14|TRBV2|-|TRBJ2-7|many
TGTGCCAGCAGTGAGGCAGGGGACTTCGGGGAGCAGTACTTC
CASSEAGDFGEQYF
>13|TRBV30|-|TRBJ1-2|-
TGTGCCTGGAACTCCGGCAGTTCCTATGGCTACACCTTC
CAWNSGSSYGYTF
>12|TRBV10-3|TRBD1|TRBJ2-7|many
TGTGCCATCAGCAGGGGGTCCTACGAGCAGTACTTC
CAISRGSYEQYF
>16|TRBV6-2/TRBV6-3|-|TRBJ1-2|-
TGTGCCAGCAGTCACTCGATACGGGCAGGGAATAATGGCTACACCTTC
CASSHSIRAGNNGYTF
>18|TRBV7-2|-|TRBJ2-5|once
-
CASSFYICSGWTTETQYF
>13|TRBV9|-|TRBJ1-1|-
TGTGCCAGCAGCGTAGTTGCGGAGGGGCAGGCTTCCTTT
CASSVVAEGQASF
>13|TRBV7-3|-|TRBJ1-1|-
TGTGCCAGCAGCCCGGACATGAACACTGAAGCTTTCTTT
CASSPDMNTEAFF
>13|TRBV20-1|-|TRBJ2-3|once
TGCAGTGCTAGAGATCATAGCACAGATACGCAGTATTTT
CSARDHSTDTQYF
>10|TRBV7-3|-|TRBJ1-2|-
TGTGCCAGCAGCTTAAGCGGCAACACCTTC
CASSLSGNTF
>16|TRBV20-1|-|TRBJ1-6|many
TGCAGTGCCCGAAGCCCTACGGGGGACGGTAATTCACCCCTCCACTTT
CSARSPTGDGNSPLHF
>14|TRBV10-3|TRBD1|TRBJ1-5|-
TGTGCCATCACTCGGGACAGTTTAAATCAGCCCCAGCATTTT
CAITRDSLNQPQHF
>14|TRBV2|TRBD1|TRBJ2-4|many
TGTGCCAGCAGCGTCGACAGGGATCCGTACATTCAGTACTTC
CASSVDRDPYIQYF
>13|TRBV29-1|-|TRBJ1-1|-
TGCAGCGGTGACCACGGGGCGAACACTGAAGCTTTCTTT
CSGDHGANTEAFF